The 13 T cell receptor beta chains presented below share a single source sample, sequenced in a study of T cell changes during pregnancy in multiple sclerosis. Clones were read by immunoSEQ multiplex PCR, and TCRdb kept only the in-frame ones, dropping some. Found here are about 85,000 clones, about nine tenths of them singletons; the top ten hold about 2.5%. The source was peripheral blood, collected in the first trimester of pregnancy. These TCRs come from a female donor with multiple sclerosis, enrolled in a pregnancy study.

The J gene is TRBJ2-1, the V gene TRBV7-9, with 11 bases identical to TRBD2. The CDR3 has 15 amino acids. V shed 5 bases, J shed 2 bases, and the junction held 2 bases outside the gene matches. Germline V gene sequence: CDR1 SEHNR, CDR2 FQNEAQ (reference sequence). CDR3 coding DNA: TGTGCCAGCAGCGAACTAGCGGGAGCCTACAATGAGCAGTTCTTC. Translated: CASSELAGAYNEQFF.

CDR3 in DNA: TGCAGTGCTAGACGACAGTCTGGGCCGTACTTC. This codes for CSARRQSGPYF. The chain has TRBV20-1 and TRBJ2-7; D possibly corresponds to TRBD1 (5 bases). CDR1 and CDR2 from the germline V gene are DFQATT and SNEGSKA (reference sequence). The CDR3 is made up of 11 amino acids. V lost 2 bases and J 12 bases, leaving 14 bases between the germline ends.

The chain combines TRBV9 with TRBJ2-5; TRBD1 agrees at 10 bases. V was pared by 2 bases and J by 4 bases, with 5 bases of the junction left unmatched. CDR1 and CDR2 (germline): SGDLS, YYNGEE. The CDR3 extends over 15 amino acids. The CDR3 loop reads CASSVRQGARETQYF. The CDR3, as DNA: TGTGCCAGCAGCGTGCGACAGGGGGCGAGAGAGACCCAGTACTTC.

The chain has TRBV13 and TRBJ2-7; D is possibly TRBD1 (6 bases). With 1 base removed from V and 2 bases from J, the gap between germline ends came to 9 bases. The CDR3 length is 14 residues. Germline V CDR1 and CDR2: PRHDT, FYEKMQ (reference sequence). The CDR3 loop reads CASSLARGTYEQYF. CDR3 nucleotides: TGTGCCAGCAGCTTAGCCAGGGGTACCTACGAGCAGTACTTC.

The chain has TRBV30 and TRBJ1-1; D not certain. Germline values: CDR1 GTSNPN, CDR2 SVGIG (reference sequence). There are 10 residues in the CDR3. CDR3 region: CALARTEAFF. In nucleotides, the CDR3 is TGTGCTTTGGCGAGGACTGAAGCTTTCTTT.

The chain is built from TRBV19 and TRBJ1-2; 8 positions match TRBD1. V was clipped by 5 bases and J by 7 bases; unmatched bases: 9. The germline gives CDR1 LNHDA, CDR2 SQIVND (reference sequence). The CDR3 is made up of 14 amino acids. CDR3 coding DNA: TGTGCCAGTAGTTTCCAGGGGGCGCCGGGTGGCTACACCTTC. Protein sequence: CASSFQGAPGGYTF.

The chain joins TRBV5-6 to TRBJ1-1; D uncertain. Germline CDR1 is SGHDT and CDR2 is YYEEEE. This CDR3 region has 17 residues. Trimming took 1 base from V and 1 from J, leaving 17 bases between them. CDR3 DNA: TGTGCCAGCAGCTTGAATGGCATTTGGGCATGGAACACTGAAGCTTTCTTT. Its translation: CASSLNGIWAWNTEAFF.

The CDR3: CASSITGGNTEAFF. CDR3 in DNA: TGTGCCAGTAGTATAACAGGGGGAAACACTGAAGCTTTCTTT. The V gene is TRBV19, the J gene TRBJ1-1; TRBD1 agrees at 8 bases. V shed 2 bases and J 2 bases; nucleotides not matched to a gene: 1. Germline CDR1 LNHDA, CDR2 SQIVND (reference sequence). The CDR3 loop spans 14 amino acids.

The CDR3 region is CASSLLFSGNTIYF. CDR3 in DNA: TGTGCCAGCAGCTTGCTCTTCTCTGGAAACACCATATATTTT. The chain employs TRBV5-8 and TRBJ1-3; D remains unclear. This CDR3 contains 14 residues. Trimming pared 1 base from V and 0 bases from J, leaving 5 bases between. Germline V CDR1 and CDR2: SGHTS, YDEGEE.

V gene TRBV28 combines with J gene TRBJ2-3; TRBD2 matches at 15 bases. The CDR3 loop spans 15 amino acids. V was clipped by 5 bases and J by 6 bases; unmatched bases: 3. Germline CDR1 MDHEN, CDR2 SYDVKM. As DNA, the CDR3 is TGTGCCAGCAGTCCGGGACTAGCGGGAGGTGATACGCAGTATTTT. This gives the protein CASSPGLAGGDTQYF.

The V gene is TRBV7-9, the J gene TRBJ1-5; tentatively, D is TRBD1 (5 bases). The CDR3 runs to 15 residues. Deletions cut 6 bases from V and 3 bases from J, with 15 bases between. Germline loops: CDR1 SEHNR, CDR2 FQNEAQ (reference sequence). The CDR3 nucleotides are TGTGCCAGCAGTATGAGTGACAGAGTCAATCAGCCCCAGCATTTT. Protein sequence: CASSMSDRVNQPQHF.

The V call is TRBV19, the J call TRBJ1-5, with 8 bases that match TRBD1. The V gene end was trimmed by 3 bases and the J gene end by 2 bases; junction bases not matched to a gene: 3. Germline V gene data show CDR1 as LNHDA and CDR2 as SQIVND (reference sequence). The CDR3 sequence is 15 residues long. This CDR3 is CASSIGTGGNQPQHF. For the CDR3, the DNA is TGTGCCAGTAGTATTGGGACAGGCGGCAATCAGCCCCAGCATTTT.

This chain links TRBV5-1 with TRBJ1-1, with 8 nucleotides matching TRBD1. The junction had 16 bases not matched to a gene; V was cut back by 4 bases and J by 11 bases. The CDR3 runs 15 residues. Germline values: CDR1 SGHRS, CDR2 YFSETQ. The CDR3 sequence is CASSPTGAWPLMAFF. DNA of the CDR3: TGCGCCAGCAGCCCGACAGGGGCTTGGCCTTTAATGGCTTTCTTT.